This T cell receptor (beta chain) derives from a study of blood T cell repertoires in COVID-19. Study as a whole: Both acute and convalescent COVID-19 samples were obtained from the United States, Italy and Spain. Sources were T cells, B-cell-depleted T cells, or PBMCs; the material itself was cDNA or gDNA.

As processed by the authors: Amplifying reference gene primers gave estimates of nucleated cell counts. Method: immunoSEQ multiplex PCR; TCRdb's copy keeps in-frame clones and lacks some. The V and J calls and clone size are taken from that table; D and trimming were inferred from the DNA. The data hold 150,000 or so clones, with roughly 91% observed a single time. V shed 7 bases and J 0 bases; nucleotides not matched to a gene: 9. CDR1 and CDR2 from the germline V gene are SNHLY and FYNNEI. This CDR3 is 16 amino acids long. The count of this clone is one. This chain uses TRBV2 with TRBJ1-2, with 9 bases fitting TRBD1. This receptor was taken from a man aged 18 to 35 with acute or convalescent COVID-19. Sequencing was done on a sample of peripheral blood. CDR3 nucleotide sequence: TGTGCCAGCAAATCTCCATGGACAGGGGCTAACTATGGCTACACCTTC. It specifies CASKSPWTGANYGYTF. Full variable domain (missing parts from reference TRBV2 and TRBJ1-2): EPEVTQTPSHQVTQMGQEVILRCVPISNHLYFYWYRQILGQKVEFLVSFYNNEISEKSEIFDDQFSVERPDGSNFTLKIRSTKLEDSAMYFCASKSPWTGANYGYTFGSGTRLTVV.